This T cell receptor (beta chain) was retrieved from a study of response to subunit inactivated influenza vaccine. Germline lookup yields CDR1 SGHTA and CDR2 FQGNSA. The V segment lost 1 base and the J segment 0 bases; nucleotides outside the gene matches: 10. CDR3 length equals 18 residues. This clonotype was counted a few times. Antigen unknown. Each CDR3 protein is one row after TCRdb ran MiXCR on the RT-PCR reads. The profile covers about 700,000 distinct CDR3 sequences, with 12% to 15% appearing a single time and 7.5% to 9% taken by the ten largest. Overall study results and limits: After each seasonal influenza vaccination, few new T cells are recruited, the authors suggested.

The origin of this receptor is a man aged 50-60 years who received an inactivated influenza vaccine. Material: PBMCs from blood, obtained around 14 days before vaccination. This chain links TRBV7-2 with TRBJ2-3; TRBD2 agrees at 7 bases. In DNA form, the CDR3 reads TGTGCCAGCAGCTTAGGGCCTCCTGGCGGGGGTAGCACAGATACGCAGTATTTT. It yields the protein CASSLGPPGGGSTDTQYF.